The T cell receptor beta chain under discussion was sequenced for a study of cytomegalovirus exposure and HLA in healthy donors. This clone has just a few counts. PCR employed 60 Vbeta and 13 Jbeta primers. Sequencing used immunoSEQ multiplex PCR; TCRdb keeps in-frame clones, though not all of them. The sample shows around 200,000 clones, over 75% of them seen only once. Trimming removed 5 bases from V and 4 bases from J; junction bases left unmatched: 12. CDR3 length: 16 amino acids. Germline CDR1 and CDR2: SEHNR and FQNEAQ (reference sequence). Sequenced sample: PBMCs. This sequence was found in a woman aged 50 to 60 in good health and CMV-seropositive. This rearrangement joins TRBV7-9 to TRBJ2-7; 9 bases are a match to TRBD1. In nucleotides, the CDR3 is TGTGCCAGCAGCCACACTACGGACAGGGGTTCATACGAGCAGTACTTC. Its protein is CASSHTTDRGSYEQYF.